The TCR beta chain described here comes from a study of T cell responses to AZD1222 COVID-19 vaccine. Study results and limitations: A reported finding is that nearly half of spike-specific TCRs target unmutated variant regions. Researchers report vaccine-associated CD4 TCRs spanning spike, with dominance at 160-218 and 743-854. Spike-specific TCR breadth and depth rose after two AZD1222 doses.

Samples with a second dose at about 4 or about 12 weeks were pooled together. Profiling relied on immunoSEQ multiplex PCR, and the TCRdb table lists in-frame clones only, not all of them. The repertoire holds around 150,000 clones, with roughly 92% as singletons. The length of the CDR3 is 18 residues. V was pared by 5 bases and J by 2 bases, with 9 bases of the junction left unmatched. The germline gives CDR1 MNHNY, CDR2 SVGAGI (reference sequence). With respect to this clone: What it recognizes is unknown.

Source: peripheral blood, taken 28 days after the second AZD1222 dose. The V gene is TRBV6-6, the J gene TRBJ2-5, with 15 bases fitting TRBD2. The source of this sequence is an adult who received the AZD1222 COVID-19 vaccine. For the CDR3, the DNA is TGTGCCAGCAGTCCCCGTGGACTAGCGGGAGGGGTACAAGAGACCCAGTACTTC. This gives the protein CASSPRGLAGGVQETQYF.